This record covers a single T cell receptor (beta chain). Cohort 3 recovery required two negative PCRs, clearance, or symptom resolution. The source of the sample is a study of blood T cell repertoires in COVID-19. Repertoires were generated with immunoSEQ multiplex PCR, while TCRdb's copy carries only in-frame clones and drops some. The sample holds 170,000 or so clones; approximately 85% are singletons and the top ten take approximately 6.2%. The CDR3 is 13 amino acids. V lost 4 bases to trimming and J lost 6 bases, with 14 bases between them. Germline lookup yields CDR1 SGHRS and CDR2 YFSETQ. The source material was PBMCs or T cells enriched from blood (not recorded which). The rearrangement links TRBV5-1 to TRBJ2-7; either TRBD1 or TRBD2 may supply D (6 bases each). The sequence came from a man in his forties or fifties who had recovered from COVID-19. DNA for the CDR3: TGCGCCAGCAGCGTGGGGGCCGGGGGCGAGCAGTACTTC. Translated: CASSVGAGGEQYF. Supplemented by reference TRBV5-1 and TRBJ2-7, the full variable domain reads KAGVTQTPRYLIKTRGQQVTLSCSPISGHRSVSWYQQTPGQGLQFLFEYFSETQRNKGNFPGRFSGRQFSNSRSEMNVSTLELGDSALYLCASSVGAGGEQYFGPGTRLTVT.